This is a list of T cell receptor beta chains from one sample in a study of blood T cell repertoires in COVID-19. Using immunoSEQ multiplex PCR, the repertoire was profiled, and TCRdb retains in-frame clones only, with some absent. The profile shows some 120,000 clones, roughly 87% of them singletons. Sequencing used PBMCs or T cells enriched from blood (not recorded which). These receptors all come from a man younger than 40 who had recovered from COVID-19. Each CDR3 is given with its conserved first and last residue. A D gene is named only where the DNA matches it firmly. Clone size is given for some rows only: seen once, a few or many times, or a class if the clone is expanded.

abundance: few; j_gene: TRBJ2-7; len: 14; d_gene: .; v_gene: TRBV6-5; CDR3nt: TGTGCCAGCACCTGGGCAAAAGAACCTTACGAGCAGTACTTC; CDR3aa: CASTWAKEPYEQYF
abundance: .; j_gene: TRBJ1-6; len: 13; d_gene: .; v_gene: TRBV2; CDR3nt: TGTGCCAGCACCGGGGATAAGGAGACACCCCTCCACTTT; CDR3aa: CASTGDKETPLHF
abundance: .; j_gene: TRBJ2-4; len: 14; d_gene: TRBD1; v_gene: TRBV15; CDR3nt: TGTGCCACCAGCAAGTGGGACAGTGTGAACATTCAGTACTTC; CDR3aa: CATSKWDSVNIQYF
abundance: once; j_gene: TRBJ2-3; len: 15; d_gene: TRBD2; v_gene: TRBV2; CDR3nt: TGTGCCAGCAGTGGCCTAGCGGGGGGGCAAGATACGCAGTATTTT; CDR3aa: CASSGLAGGQDTQYF
abundance: .; j_gene: TRBJ2-3; len: 15; d_gene: .; v_gene: TRBV27; CDR3nt: TGTGCCAGCAGTTTATTCCCTAGCGGCACAGATACGCAGTATTTT; CDR3aa: CASSLFPSGTDTQYF
abundance: once; j_gene: TRBJ1-2; len: 12; d_gene: .; v_gene: TRBV5-1; CDR3nt: TGCGCCAGCAGCTCAGGGGAGTATGGCTACACCTTC; CDR3aa: CASSSGEYGYTF
abundance: .; j_gene: TRBJ2-1; len: 15; d_gene: TRBD2; v_gene: TRBV19; CDR3nt: TGTGCCAGTAGTATAGCACTAGCGGGAGTCAATGAGCAGTTCTTC; CDR3aa: CASSIALAGVNEQFF
abundance: .; j_gene: TRBJ2-1; len: 18; d_gene: TRBD2; v_gene: TRBV11-2; CDR3nt: TGTGCCAGCAGCTTAGGGGCGGGACTAGCGGGGCGTGTAAATGAGCAGTTCTTC; CDR3aa: CASSLGAGLAGRVNEQFF
abundance: .; j_gene: TRBJ2-2; len: 18; d_gene: .; v_gene: TRBV7-9; CDR3nt: TGTGCCAGCAGCCCCACTCCGGGACTCACAAAGAACACCGGGGAGCTGTTTTTT; CDR3aa: CASSPTPGLTKNTGELFF
abundance: once; j_gene: TRBJ2-3; len: 15; d_gene: TRBD2; v_gene: TRBV2; CDR3nt: TGTGCCAGCAGTGATCTGTCTAGCGGCACAGATACGCAGTGTTTT; CDR3aa: CASSDLSSGTDTQCF
abundance: .; j_gene: TRBJ1-1; len: 17; d_gene: TRBD1; v_gene: TRBV12-5; CDR3nt: TGTGCTAGTGGTTTGGTCCTGGACAGGACCATGAACACTGAAGCTTTCTTT; CDR3aa: CASGLVLDRTMNTEAFF
abundance: once; j_gene: TRBJ1-1; len: 14; d_gene: .; v_gene: TRBV4-1; CDR3nt: TGCGCCAGCAGCACCCCGCCAGGAATCTCTGGAGCTTTCTTT; CDR3aa: CASSTPPGISGAFF
abundance: .; j_gene: TRBJ1-4; len: 14; d_gene: .; v_gene: TRBV5-1; CDR3nt: TGCGCCAGCAGCTTGGGTCGGACAAATGAAAAACTGTTTTTT; CDR3aa: CASSLGRTNEKLFF
abundance: .; j_gene: TRBJ2-7; len: 13; d_gene: .; v_gene: TRBV27; CDR3nt: TGTGCCAGCAGTACCGGGACTCACTACGAGCAGTACTTC; CDR3aa: CASSTGTHYEQYF
abundance: .; j_gene: TRBJ1-2; len: 15; d_gene: .; v_gene: TRBV25-1; CDR3nt: TGTGCCAGCCCACAAGGAGGGACCTTTACCTATGGCTACACCTTC; CDR3aa: CASPQGGTFTYGYTF
abundance: .; j_gene: TRBJ2-5; len: 14; d_gene: TRBD2; v_gene: TRBV4-2; CDR3nt: TGTGCTAGCAGCCGCTCGGGGGGCCAAGAGACCCAGTACTTC; CDR3aa: CASSRSGGQETQYF
abundance: .; j_gene: TRBJ2-3; len: 14; d_gene: .; v_gene: TRBV5-4; CDR3nt: TGTGCCAGCAGCTTGAGACTTCTAACAGATACGCAGTATTTT; CDR3aa: CASSLRLLTDTQYF
abundance: .; j_gene: TRBJ2-7; len: 15; d_gene: TRBD1; v_gene: TRBV29-1; CDR3nt: TGCAGCGTTGAGCAGAGCGGGACAGGGGATTACGAGCAGTACTTC; CDR3aa: CSVEQSGTGDYEQYF
abundance: .; j_gene: TRBJ1-1; len: 12; d_gene: .; v_gene: TRBV13; CDR3nt: TGTGCCAGCAGCTTAGAACGCAGGTCAGCTTTCTTT; CDR3aa: CASSLERRSAFF
abundance: .; j_gene: TRBJ2-1; len: 15; d_gene: TRBD1; v_gene: TRBV5-3; CDR3nt: TGTGTCAGAAGCGCGACAGGGGGCTCCTACAATGAGCAGTTCTTC; CDR3aa: CVRSATGGSYNEQFF
abundance: .; j_gene: TRBJ1-5; len: 15; d_gene: TRBD1; v_gene: TRBV5-1; CDR3nt: TGCGCCAGCAGCTTCGAAGGGGGCCACAATCAGCCCCAGCATTTT; CDR3aa: CASSFEGGHNQPQHF
abundance: .; j_gene: TRBJ2-2; len: 16; d_gene: .; v_gene: TRBV10-3; CDR3nt: TGTGCCATCAGTGATTATGCGAGCAGCGGCACCGGGGAGCTGTTTTTT; CDR3aa: CAISDYASSGTGELFF
abundance: once; j_gene: TRBJ2-7; len: 19; d_gene: TRBD1; v_gene: TRBV30; CDR3nt: TGTGCCTGGAGTGTACGGACAGGCTCGCCTAATTGGGGGACCTACGAGCAGTACTTC; CDR3aa: CAWSVRTGSPNWGTYEQYF
abundance: .; j_gene: TRBJ2-2; len: 15; d_gene: TRBD2; v_gene: TRBV11-2; CDR3nt: TGTGCCAGCAGCGATGCGGGGGGGGGCACCGGGGAGCTGTTTTTT; CDR3aa: CASSDAGGGTGELFF
abundance: once; j_gene: TRBJ1-4; len: 15; d_gene: .; v_gene: TRBV6-5; CDR3nt: TGTGCCAGCACTCAGCGTCGGACGGGGGATGAAAAACTGTTTTTT; CDR3aa: CASTQRRTGDEKLFF
abundance: few; j_gene: TRBJ1-4; len: 17; d_gene: .; v_gene: TRBV5-1; CDR3nt: TGCGCCAGCAGCCGAGAGGGCTTATCTGCAACTAATGAAAAACTGTTTTTT; CDR3aa: CASSREGLSATNEKLFF
abundance: .; j_gene: TRBJ2-5; len: 13; d_gene: .; v_gene: TRBV25-1; CDR3nt: TGTGCCAGCAGTCACTCCCGGGGGTGGACCCAGTACTTC; CDR3aa: CASSHSRGWTQYF
abundance: few; j_gene: TRBJ1-5; len: 15; d_gene: TRBD1; v_gene: TRBV6-5; CDR3nt: TGTGCCAGCAGAGGGACAGGGGGGAGCAATCAGCCCCAGCATTTT; CDR3aa: CASRGTGGSNQPQHF
abundance: .; j_gene: TRBJ1-6; len: 14; d_gene: .; v_gene: TRBV11-2; CDR3nt: TGTGCCAGCAGCCCCGCCGGGGGAAATTCACCCCTCCACTTT; CDR3aa: CASSPAGGNSPLHF
abundance: .; j_gene: TRBJ2-3; len: 17; d_gene: TRBD2; v_gene: TRBV7-2; CDR3nt: TGTGCCAGCAGCTTAGCGGGAACAGCGGGAGGCACAGATACGCAGTATTTT; CDR3aa: CASSLAGTAGGTDTQYF
abundance: .; j_gene: TRBJ1-6; len: 16; d_gene: .; v_gene: TRBV10-2; CDR3nt: TGCGCCAGCAGTGGTGGGTTGGGGACTGGTAATTCACCCCTCCACTTT; CDR3aa: CASSGGLGTGNSPLHF
abundance: .; j_gene: TRBJ1-6; len: 13; d_gene: .; v_gene: TRBV19; CDR3nt: TGTGCCAGCCGGGCCGGGGAGTTTTCACCCCTCCACTTT; CDR3aa: CASRAGEFSPLHF